This TCR beta chain was captured by sequencing in a study of blood T cell repertoires in COVID-19. Study summary: The United States, Italy and Spain supplied acute and convalescent COVID-19 samples. PBMCs, B-cell-depleted T cells, or T cells provided the cDNA or gDNA that made up the material.

Authors' processing steps: Amplification of reference gene primers was used by the study to estimate nucleated cell counts. Generated by immunoSEQ multiplex PCR, the TCRdb table keeps only in-frame clones and is missing some. Clone size and the V and J calls come from that table; the DNA yielded D and trimming. The table has 15,000 or so clones, more than 80% seen once. This sequence originates from a man aged 45-65 years with active COVID-19. Input material: peripheral blood.

CDR3 DNA: TGTGCCAGCAGCTTAAGCCCACGACCGGGACTAGCGGGAACAGATACGCAGTATTTT. Encoded protein: CASSLSPRPGLAGTDTQYF. The chain joins TRBV7-3 to TRBJ2-3, with 13 positions matching TRBD2. In germline, CDR1 is SGHTA, CDR2 FQGTGA. The CDR3 sequence is 19 residues long. V shed 1 base and J 3 bases; nucleotides not matched to a gene: 10.